These 20 T cell receptor beta chains were sequenced from one sample in a study of blood T cell repertoires in COVID-19. TCRdb keeps only in-frame clones here, not all; method: immunoSEQ multiplex PCR. Of over 300,000 clones in the sample, around 84% were seen once. Source material: PBMCs or T cells enriched from blood (not recorded which). All receptors come from a woman aged 18-29 years who had recovered from COVID-19.

The chain recombines TRBV4-1 with TRBJ1-5; weak D call: TRBD1 (5 bases). This CDR3 is built from 14 residues. Germline V lookup: CDR1 MGHRA, CDR2 YSYEKL. Trimming removed 3 bases at V and 2 bases at J, with 8 bases between. CDR3 sequence (DNA): TGCGCCAGCAGCCAGGCGGGGGGCAATCAGCCCCAGCATTTT. Translating gives CASSQAGGNQPQHF.

The J gene is TRBJ2-7, the V gene TRBV9; 13 nucleotides agree with TRBD2. V trimming: 0 bases; J trimming: 5 bases; junction bases outside the gene matches: 2. The CDR3 contains 15 residues. Germline lookup yields CDR1 SGDLS and CDR2 YYNGEE. As DNA, the CDR3 is TGTGCCAGCAGCGTAGGGACTAGCGGGAGCAACGAGCAGTACTTC. Protein product: CASSVGTSGSNEQYF.

The rearrangement uses TRBV11-2 and TRBJ2-6; 7 nucleotides line up with TRBD1. The CDR3 loop spans 17 amino acids. With V trimmed by 6 bases and J by 1 base, 9 bases remained unmatched. CDR1 SGHAT and CDR2 FQNNGV come from the germline V gene. The CDR3 DNA reads as TGTGCCAGCAGTTCTCCAGGGGGAAGATCTGGGGCCAACGTCCTGACTTTC. This translates into CASSSPGGRSGANVLTF.

The V call is TRBV24-1, the J call TRBJ2-3, with TRBD1 identical over 7 bases. V was pared by 9 bases and J by 3 bases, with 8 bases of the junction left unmatched. CDR3 length equals 14 residues. The germline V gene encodes CDR1 KGHDR and CDR2 SFDVKD. The CDR3 region is CATSGQGVTDTQYF. Here the CDR3 DNA reads TGTGCCACCTCCGGGCAGGGGGTAACAGATACGCAGTATTTT.

The rearrangement joins TRBV24-1 to TRBJ1-3; D not resolved. The CDR3 totals 16 residues. The V end was cut by 3 bases, the J end by 0 bases, with 11 bases between. CDR1 is KGHDR and CDR2 is SFDVKD in the germline V gene. For the CDR3, the DNA is TGTGCCACCAGTGATCCGCGAGACACCTCTGGAAACACCATATATTTT. The encoded protein is CATSDPRDTSGNTIYF.

The chain recombines TRBV9 with TRBJ1-1; D gene uncertain. CDR3 length equals 13 residues. The ends were cut back, 4 bases at V and 1 base at J, with 8 bases in the middle. Germline loops: CDR1 SGDLS, CDR2 YYNGEE. The CDR3, as DNA: TGTGCCAGCAGCCCCGTCTGGAACACTGAAGCTTTCTTT. It is translated as CASSPVWNTEAFF.

The chain has TRBV7-3 and TRBJ2-3; TRBD1 might be the D (5 bases). This CDR3 comprises 16 residues. The germline V and J ends were trimmed by 7 bases and 6 bases, with 23 bases remaining between them. In germline, CDR1 is SGHTA, CDR2 FQGTGA. The DNA for the CDR3 is TGTGCCAGCAATAAAGAAGGGGAAGGGTCGAGCGATACGCAGTATTTT. Protein product: CASNKEGEGSSDTQYF.

This rearrangement joins TRBV25-1 to TRBJ1-4; TRBD1 might be the D (6 bases). The V end was cut by 2 bases, the J end by 3 bases, with 10 bases between. CDR1 and CDR2 (germline): MGHDK, SYGVNS. There are 15 residues in the CDR3. CDR3 in DNA: TGTGCCAGCAGTGAACCGACAGGATCTAATGAAAAACTGTTTTTT. Its translation is CASSEPTGSNEKLFF.

The chain uses TRBV20-1 and TRBJ2-3; the match to TRBD2 covers 7 bases. This CDR3 is 15 amino acids long. With 3 bases clipped from V and 5 bases from J, the junction kept 11 bases outside the gene matches. The germline V gene encodes CDR1 DFQATT and CDR2 SNEGSKA (reference sequence). CDR3 region: CSASSRAGELDTQYF. CDR3 DNA: TGCAGTGCTAGTAGTCGGGCGGGGGAATTAGATACGCAGTATTTT.

The chain is built from TRBV11-3 and TRBJ2-4; TRBD1 matches 7 bases. The V segment lost 5 bases and the J segment 6 bases; nucleotides outside the gene matches: 16. Germline CDR1 reads SGHNT; CDR2 reads YENEEA. The CDR3 sequence is 17 residues long. The CDR3 sequence: CASSPRTGRGRRNIQYF. For the CDR3, the DNA is TGTGCCAGCAGCCCGAGGACAGGTAGAGGTCGGAGAAACATTCAGTACTTC. The full variable domain, rest sourced from reference TRBV11-3 and TRBJ2-4, is EAGVVQSPRYKIIEKKQPVAFWCNPISGHNTLYWYLQNLGQGPELLIRYENEEAVDDSQLPKDRFSAERLKGVDSTLKIQPAELGDSAVYLCASSPRTGRGRRNIQYFGAGTRLSVL.

The rearrangement joins TRBV29-1 to TRBJ1-1; 9 positions match TRBD1. CDR3 length: 13 residues. Germline V gene sequence: CDR1 SQVTM, CDR2 ANQGSEA. The V and J ends lost 4 bases and 5 bases, in that order; junction bases with no gene match: 5. The CDR3 sequence: CSVVETGGTEAFF. The CDR3 DNA reads TGCAGCGTTGTGGAGACAGGGGGTACTGAAGCTTTCTTT. The entire variable domain, with the rest obtained from reference TRBV29-1 and TRBJ1-1, is as follows: SAVISQKPSRDICQRGTSLTIQCQVDSQVTMMFWYRQQPGQSLTLIATANQGSEATYESGFVIDKFPISRPNLTFSTLTVSNMSPEDSSIYLCSVVETGGTEAFFGQGTRLTVV.

This clone was recorded once. The V gene is TRBV2, the J gene TRBJ1-1, with D possibly TRBD1 on 6 matching bases. The CDR3 has 14 residues. Germline lookup yields CDR1 SNHLY and CDR2 FYNNEI. Trimming stripped 5 bases from V and 1 base from J, with 11 bases between. This CDR3 is CASSYRDPNTEAFF. The CDR3 DNA reads TGTGCCAGCAGTTACAGGGACCCGAACACTGAAGCTTTCTTT.

V and J are TRBV10-3 and TRBJ1-1; tentatively, D is TRBD1 (6 bases). Germline values: CDR1 ENHRY, CDR2 SYGVKD. This CDR3 has 12 residues. V dropped 6 bases and J dropped 7 bases, with 12 bases sitting between them. This chain's CDR3 is CAIRREDSEAFF. The CDR3 bases are TGTGCCATCAGGAGAGAGGACAGTGAAGCTTTCTTT.

The rearrangement joins TRBV7-8 to TRBJ1-2, with a possible D match to TRBD1 (5 bases). Trimming stripped 3 bases from V and 9 bases from J, with 23 bases between. The CDR3 sequence is 16 residues long. Germline lookup yields CDR1 SGHVS and CDR2 FQNEAQ. CDR3 loop: CASSFSLSVGGGSYTF. The CDR3 region has the DNA TGTGCCAGCAGCTTCTCCCTCAGCGTCGGGGGAGGGAGCTACACCTTC.

The gene calls are TRBV28 and TRBJ1-3; D uncertain. The V end lost 5 bases, the J end lost 4 bases, and 15 bases lay between the germline ends. This CDR3 region has 15 residues. Germline V CDR1 and CDR2: MDHEN, SYDVKM. This CDR3 reads CASSRMRGGGNTIYF. For the CDR3, the DNA is TGTGCCAGCAGTCGAATGCGCGGTGGCGGAAACACCATATATTTT.

This clone was counted a single time. The chain is built from TRBV21-1 and TRBJ1-3; the D call TRBD1 from the table was never checked on the DNA. TRBV21-1 is labeled a pseudogene. There are 16 residues in the CDR3. CDR3 amino acids: CASSKMDSLPGNTIYF. The CDR3, as DNA: TGTGCCAGCAGCAAAATGGACAGCCTCCCTGGAAACACCATATATTTT.

This clone has a single count. The identical CDR3 is also encoded by other nucleotide sequences in the sample. This sequence joins TRBV27 and TRBJ1-3; 8 bases map to TRBD1. The CDR3 contains 13 residues. The trim removed 6 bases at V and 4 bases at J, leaving 2 bases unmatched. Germline V gene data show CDR1 as MNHEY and CDR2 as SMNVEV (reference sequence). CDR3 sequence: CASRGTGGNTIYF. The CDR3 nucleotides read TGTGCCAGCAGAGGGACAGGCGGAAACACCATATATTTT.

This chain joins TRBV5-1 and TRBJ1-1; possibly TRBD1 for D (5 bases). The V gene lost 5 bases and the J gene lost 3 bases, with 20 bases spanning the gap. CDR1 SGHRS and CDR2 YFSETQ come from the germline V gene. The CDR3 has 16 amino acids. The CDR3 spells CASRLQDGLGDTEAFF. Written as DNA, the CDR3 is TGCGCCAGCAGATTACAGGACGGGTTAGGGGACACTGAAGCTTTCTTT.

The gene calls are TRBV24-1 and TRBJ2-5, with D hard to call. The CDR3 consists of 13 residues. Per the germline V gene, CDR1 is KGHDR and CDR2 is SFDVKD. Trimming took 3 bases from V and 0 from J, leaving 4 bases between them. The CDR3 DNA sequence: TGTGCCACCAGTGATCCGTACCAAGAGACCCAGTACTTC. It specifies CATSDPYQETQYF.

This clone has only a few counts. The rearrangement links TRBV15 to TRBJ1-5; 7 bases line up with TRBD1. The V gene end was trimmed by 1 base and the J gene end by 2 bases; junction bases not matched to a gene: 11. Looked up from germline, CDR1 is LNHNV and CDR2 is YYDKDF (reference sequence). CDR3 length: 18 residues. This CDR3 reads CATSRASGTGVGNQPQHF. Written as DNA, the CDR3 is TGTGCCACCAGCAGAGCGAGTGGTACAGGGGTCGGCAATCAGCCCCAGCATTTT.